Listed below are T cell receptor beta chains from one sample, sequenced in a study of beta chain features in type 1 diabetes. This table comes from immunoSEQ multiplex PCR, and its TCRdb copy is limited to in-frame clones, with some not included. Altogether some 270,000 clones are present, about a tenth being singletons, with the ten largest covering 0.017%. What was sequenced was naive CD4+ T cells from blood. These receptors came from a man between 25 and 39 years old with type 1 diabetes. The CDR3 runs from the conserved cysteine through the conserved F or W. The D gene is left open where the match is weak. Where a row states a size, it is once, few, many or the class of an expanded clone; other rows omit it.

abundance: few
d_gene: .
v_gene: TRBV18
j_gene: TRBJ2-5
CDR3nt: TGTGCCAGCTCACCGCCGGGACTGCAAGAGACCCAGTACTTC
CDR3aa: CASSPPGLQETQYF

abundance: .
d_gene: .
v_gene: TRBV9
j_gene: TRBJ2-1
CDR3nt: TGTGCCAGCAGCGTAGCGAACCCCAGCTCCTACAATGAGCAGTTCTTC
CDR3aa: CASSVANPSSYNEQFF

abundance: few
d_gene: .
v_gene: TRBV7-2
j_gene: TRBJ2-3
CDR3nt: TGTGCCAGCAGCTTAGACAGGGCTGCAGATACGCAGTATTTT
CDR3aa: CASSLDRAADTQYF

abundance: few
d_gene: .
v_gene: TRBV18
j_gene: TRBJ2-3
CDR3nt: TGTGCCAGCTCACCACTTCCTGTCCAGAGCACAGATACGCAGTATTTT
CDR3aa: CASSPLPVQSTDTQYF

abundance: few
d_gene: .
v_gene: TRBV5-1
j_gene: TRBJ2-2
CDR3nt: TGCGCCAGCAGCAGGGACACGTCGAACACCGGGGAGCTGTTTTTT
CDR3aa: CASSRDTSNTGELFF

abundance: .
d_gene: TRBD2
v_gene: TRBV7-3
j_gene: TRBJ2-5
CDR3nt: TGTGCCAGCAGCCTGTCTAGCGGAGAGACCCAGTACTTC
CDR3aa: CASSLSSGETQYF

abundance: few
d_gene: .
v_gene: TRBV9
j_gene: TRBJ1-2
CDR3nt: TGTGCCAGCAGCGGGTCCCGGGGAGGGACACTCGGACCTAACTATGGCTACACCTTC
CDR3aa: CASSGSRGGTLGPNYGYTF

abundance: .
d_gene: TRBD2
v_gene: TRBV4-2
j_gene: TRBJ2-1
CDR3nt: TGTGCCAGCAGCCAGGGTCGGGGGGGGCCAATTGTCGGTGAGCAGTTCTTC
CDR3aa: CASSQGRGGPIVGEQFF

abundance: .
d_gene: .
v_gene: TRBV5-6
j_gene: TRBJ1-1
CDR3nt: TGTGCCAGCAGCCTTCCAGGGGCCACTGAAGCTTTCTTT
CDR3aa: CASSLPGATEAFF

abundance: .
d_gene: .
v_gene: TRBV6-5
j_gene: TRBJ1-2
CDR3nt: TGTGCCAGCAGCGCCCTGGGCGCGCGTGGCTACACCTTC
CDR3aa: CASSALGARGYTF

abundance: .
d_gene: .
v_gene: TRBV28
j_gene: TRBJ1-2
CDR3nt: TGTGCCAGCAGTCCCGGAGACTATGGCTACACCTTC
CDR3aa: CASSPGDYGYTF

abundance: .
d_gene: .
v_gene: TRBV27
j_gene: TRBJ2-3
CDR3nt: TGTGCCAGCAGACTCTCGGGGGATGATACGCAGTATTTT
CDR3aa: CASRLSGDDTQYF

abundance: few
d_gene: TRBD1
v_gene: TRBV7-9
j_gene: TRBJ2-5
CDR3nt: TGTGCCAGCAGCGCCGGGACAGGCTTGCAAGAGACCCAGTACTTC
CDR3aa: CASSAGTGLQETQYF

abundance: few
d_gene: .
v_gene: TRBV5-6
j_gene: TRBJ2-5
CDR3nt: TGTGCCAGCAGCTTGAACGAGAGGACCCAGTACTTC
CDR3aa: CASSLNERTQYF

abundance: few
d_gene: .
v_gene: TRBV7-2
j_gene: TRBJ2-7
CDR3nt: TGTGCCAGCAGCCGTTACTACGAGCAGTACTTC
CDR3aa: CASSRYYEQYF

abundance: few
d_gene: .
v_gene: TRBV2
j_gene: TRBJ2-5
CDR3nt: TGTGCCAGCAGTGATCATACTGAGGCCGACCGGAAAGAGACCCAGTACTTC
CDR3aa: CASSDHTEADRKETQYF

abundance: .
d_gene: TRBD1
v_gene: TRBV2
j_gene: TRBJ1-5
CDR3nt: TGTGCCAGCAGGGCCCAAACAGGGGTCCAGCCCCAGCATTTT
CDR3aa: CASRAQTGVQPQHF

abundance: few
d_gene: TRBD2
v_gene: TRBV4-1
j_gene: TRBJ2-2
CDR3nt: TGCGCCAGCAGCCAGCTAAGGAACAGGAAGAGACTAGCGAAGAACACCGGGGAGCTGTTTTTT
CDR3aa: CASSQLRNRKRLAKNTGELFF

abundance: .
d_gene: .
v_gene: TRBV30
j_gene: TRBJ1-2
CDR3nt: TGTGCCTGGAGTGCTGCTGGGGGGGACTATGGCTACACCTTC
CDR3aa: CAWSAAGGDYGYTF

abundance: few
d_gene: .
v_gene: TRBV4-3
j_gene: TRBJ1-6
CDR3nt: TGCGCCAGCAGCCGAACCGGGTTCGCCGATAATTCACCCCTCCACTTT
CDR3aa: CASSRTGFADNSPLHF

abundance: .
d_gene: TRBD1
v_gene: TRBV7-8
j_gene: TRBJ1-6
CDR3nt: TGTGCCAGCAGCCTCAGGGGGATAGGGTCACCCCTCCACTTT
CDR3aa: CASSLRGIGSPLHF

abundance: .
d_gene: TRBD1
v_gene: TRBV5-6
j_gene: TRBJ1-1
CDR3nt: TGTGCCAGCAGCACCGACAGGGTTCAAGCTTTCTTT
CDR3aa: CASSTDRVQAFF

abundance: few
d_gene: .
v_gene: TRBV7-2
j_gene: TRBJ2-7
CDR3nt: TGTGCCAGCAGCTTAGGCACAGTCCTCTCCTACGAGCAGTACTTC
CDR3aa: CASSLGTVLSYEQYF

abundance: .
d_gene: .
v_gene: TRBV7-9
j_gene: TRBJ2-5
CDR3nt: TGTGCCAGCAGCTTAGCGCTTACTTACCAAGAGACCCAGTACTTC
CDR3aa: CASSLALTYQETQYF

abundance: .
d_gene: TRBD2
v_gene: TRBV10-2
j_gene: TRBJ2-1
CDR3nt: TGCGCCAGCAGGGTAGCGGGGAACAATGAGCAGTTCTTC
CDR3aa: CASRVAGNNEQFF

abundance: .
d_gene: .
v_gene: TRBV7-9
j_gene: TRBJ2-1
CDR3nt: TGTGCCAGCAGCCAAATGCAGGGGGGCCTCAACAATGAGCAGTTCTTC
CDR3aa: CASSQMQGGLNNEQFF

abundance: few
d_gene: TRBD2
v_gene: TRBV29-1
j_gene: TRBJ2-3
CDR3nt: TGCAGCGGTAGTGCTAGCGGGGGGAACACAGATACGCAGTATTTT
CDR3aa: CSGSASGGNTDTQYF

abundance: .
d_gene: TRBD2
v_gene: TRBV2
j_gene: TRBJ2-1
CDR3nt: TGTGCCAGCAGTGCCGGGACTAGCCGCGGGTTCTTC
CDR3aa: CASSAGTSRGFF

abundance: .
d_gene: TRBD1
v_gene: TRBV5-1
j_gene: TRBJ2-2
CDR3nt: TGCGCCAGCAATAAGGGACAGACTGCGAACACCGGGGAGCTGTTTTTT
CDR3aa: CASNKGQTANTGELFF

abundance: .
d_gene: TRBD1
v_gene: TRBV29-1
j_gene: TRBJ1-5
CDR3nt: TGCAGCGTCCTGGACAGGGATCAGCCCCAGCATTTT
CDR3aa: CSVLDRDQPQHF

abundance: few
d_gene: TRBD1
v_gene: TRBV9
j_gene: TRBJ1-5
CDR3nt: TGTGCCAGCAGCGGCCAAGGGACAGGGATACAGCCCCAGCATTTT
CDR3aa: CASSGQGTGIQPQHF

abundance: few
d_gene: .
v_gene: TRBV9
j_gene: TRBJ2-6
CDR3nt: TGTGCCAGCAGCCTCCGGGACAACGTCCTGACTTTC
CDR3aa: CASSLRDNVLTF

abundance: few
d_gene: .
v_gene: TRBV18
j_gene: TRBJ1-2
CDR3nt: TGTGCCAGCTCACCACTAGTGTCCAGGGCGGACTATGGCTACACCTTC
CDR3aa: CASSPLVSRADYGYTF

abundance: few
d_gene: TRBD1
v_gene: TRBV2
j_gene: TRBJ2-7
CDR3nt: TGTGCCAGCAGCCCACAGGGGGCTGGGTCGATGCAGTACTTC
CDR3aa: CASSPQGAGSMQYF

abundance: few
d_gene: .
v_gene: TRBV7-9
j_gene: TRBJ2-1
CDR3nt: TGTGCCAGCAGCTCCACTAAGCGGCTCAATGAGCAGTTCTTC
CDR3aa: CASSSTKRLNEQFF

abundance: few
d_gene: .
v_gene: TRBV11-1
j_gene: TRBJ1-1
CDR3nt: TGTGCCAGCAGCAACGCCGGTACTGAAGCTTTCTTT
CDR3aa: CASSNAGTEAFF

abundance: .
d_gene: .
v_gene: TRBV27
j_gene: TRBJ1-2
CDR3nt: TGTGCCAGCAGCCTGACGGAGGACTATGGCTACACCTTC
CDR3aa: CASSLTEDYGYTF

abundance: .
d_gene: TRBD2
v_gene: TRBV7-2
j_gene: TRBJ2-1
CDR3nt: TGTGCCAGCAGCTTGGACAGCGGGGGGGCCTACAATGAGCAGTTCTTC
CDR3aa: CASSLDSGGAYNEQFF

abundance: few
d_gene: .
v_gene: TRBV21-1
j_gene: TRBJ2-7
CDR3nt: TGTGCCAGCAGCAAACACAACTCCTACGAGCAGTACTTC
CDR3aa: CASSKHNSYEQYF

abundance: .
d_gene: .
v_gene: TRBV7-6
j_gene: TRBJ2-1
CDR3nt: TGTGCCAGCAGCTTAGCAGTGGCGGGGGCGGATGAGCAGTTCTTC
CDR3aa: CASSLAVAGADEQFF

abundance: few
d_gene: .
v_gene: TRBV18
j_gene: TRBJ2-2
CDR3nt: TGTGCCAGCTCACTACAGGACCACACCGGGGAGCTGTTTTTT
CDR3aa: CASSLQDHTGELFF

abundance: few
d_gene: .
v_gene: TRBV18
j_gene: TRBJ2-1
CDR3nt: TGTGCCAGCTCTCCCCCGTTGTGGAGGGGGCCCAGCGATGAGCAGTTCTTC
CDR3aa: CASSPPLWRGPSDEQFF

abundance: few
d_gene: .
v_gene: TRBV4-2
j_gene: TRBJ2-3
CDR3nt: TGTGCCAGCAGCCAACCGGGGGACCAGGGAGATACGCAGTATTTT
CDR3aa: CASSQPGDQGDTQYF

abundance: .
d_gene: TRBD1
v_gene: TRBV5-1
j_gene: TRBJ2-3
CDR3nt: TGCGCCAGCAGCCTACCTAACACAGGGGGCGCAGATACGCAGTATTTT
CDR3aa: CASSLPNTGGADTQYF

abundance: few
d_gene: .
v_gene: TRBV30
j_gene: TRBJ1-2
CDR3nt: TGTGCCTGGTCCTACGGTCGGACGAGCGGGTGGTATGGCTACACCTTC
CDR3aa: CAWSYGRTSGWYGYTF

abundance: .
d_gene: .
v_gene: TRBV30
j_gene: TRBJ1-5
CDR3nt: TGTGCCTGGAGTCCTCAGGGCAATCAGCCCCAGCATTTT
CDR3aa: CAWSPQGNQPQHF

abundance: few
d_gene: TRBD2
v_gene: TRBV11-3
j_gene: TRBJ2-2
CDR3nt: TGTGCCAGCAGCCGGGGCCGGGGGCTAGCGGGGACGAACACCGGGGAGCTGTTTTTT
CDR3aa: CASSRGRGLAGTNTGELFF

abundance: .
d_gene: TRBD2
v_gene: TRBV4-2
j_gene: TRBJ2-7
CDR3nt: TGTGCCAGCAGCCAAGCTGGGACTAGCGGGGTTTCCTACGAGCAGTACTTC
CDR3aa: CASSQAGTSGVSYEQYF

abundance: .
d_gene: TRBD1
v_gene: TRBV5-4
j_gene: TRBJ1-6
CDR3nt: TGTGCCAGCAGCACAGACAGGGGGTATTCACCCCTCCACTTT
CDR3aa: CASSTDRGYSPLHF

abundance: .
d_gene: .
v_gene: TRBV5-4
j_gene: TRBJ2-4
CDR3nt: TGTGCCAGCAGCTTTCGGACAGTAGGGTTAGCCAAAAACATTCAGTACTTC
CDR3aa: CASSFRTVGLAKNIQYF

abundance: few
d_gene: TRBD1
v_gene: TRBV4-2
j_gene: TRBJ1-6
CDR3nt: TGTGCCAGCAGCCAGGGGACAGGGGAGCGTCGGTCCCTCCACTTT
CDR3aa: CASSQGTGERRSLHF